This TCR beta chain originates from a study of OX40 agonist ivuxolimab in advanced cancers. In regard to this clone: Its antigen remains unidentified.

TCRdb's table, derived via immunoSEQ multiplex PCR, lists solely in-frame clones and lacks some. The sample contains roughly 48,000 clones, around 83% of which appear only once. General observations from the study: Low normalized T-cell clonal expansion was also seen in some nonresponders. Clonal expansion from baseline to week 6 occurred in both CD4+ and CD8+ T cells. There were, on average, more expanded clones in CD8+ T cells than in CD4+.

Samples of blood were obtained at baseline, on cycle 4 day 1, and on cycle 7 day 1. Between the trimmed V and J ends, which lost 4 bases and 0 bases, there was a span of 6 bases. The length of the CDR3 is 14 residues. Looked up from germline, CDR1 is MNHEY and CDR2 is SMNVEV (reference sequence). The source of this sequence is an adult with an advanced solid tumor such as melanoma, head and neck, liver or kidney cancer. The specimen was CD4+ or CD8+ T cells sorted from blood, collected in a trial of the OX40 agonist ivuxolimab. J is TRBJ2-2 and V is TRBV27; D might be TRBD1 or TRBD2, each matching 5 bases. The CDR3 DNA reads TGTGCCAGCAGTTGGGACCCGAACACCGGGGAGCTGTTTTTT. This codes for CASSWDPNTGELFF.